The present T cell receptor (beta chain) was sequenced within a study of blood T cell repertoires in COVID-19. CDR1 SGDLS and CDR2 YYNGEE come from the germline V gene. This CDR3 contains 14 residues. V lost 4 bases and J lost 6; bases outside the gene matches: 9. As handled by the study authors: Amplification of reference gene primers provided the estimated nucleated cell counts. The data were produced by immunoSEQ multiplex PCR, yet TCRdb's version contains in-frame clones alone and is incomplete. V and J calls and clone size come straight from that table; D and trimming were deduced from the DNA. Here the sample spans about 180,000 clones, more than 85% being singletons.

The specimen sequenced was peripheral blood. The chain employs TRBV9 and TRBJ2-7; 8 nucleotides agree with TRBD1. The TCR comes from a woman aged 25 to 39 with active or convalescent COVID-19. The chain's CDR3 is CASSPDGTGGEQYF. The CDR3 DNA follows: TGTGCCAGCAGCCCAGACGGGACAGGCGGCGAGCAGTACTTC.